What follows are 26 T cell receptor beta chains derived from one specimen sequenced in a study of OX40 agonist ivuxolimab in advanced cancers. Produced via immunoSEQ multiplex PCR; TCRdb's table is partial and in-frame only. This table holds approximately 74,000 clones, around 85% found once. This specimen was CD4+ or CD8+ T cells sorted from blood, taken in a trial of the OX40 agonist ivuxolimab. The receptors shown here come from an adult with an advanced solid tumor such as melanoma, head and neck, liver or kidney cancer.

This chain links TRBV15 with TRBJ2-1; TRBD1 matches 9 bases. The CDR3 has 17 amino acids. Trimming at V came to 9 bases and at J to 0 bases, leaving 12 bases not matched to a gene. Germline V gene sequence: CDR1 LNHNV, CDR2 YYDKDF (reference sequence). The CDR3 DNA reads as TGTGCCACTCTGCGGGACAGGGAATTTAGCTCCTACAATGAGCAGTTCTTC. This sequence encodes CATLRDREFSSYNEQFF.

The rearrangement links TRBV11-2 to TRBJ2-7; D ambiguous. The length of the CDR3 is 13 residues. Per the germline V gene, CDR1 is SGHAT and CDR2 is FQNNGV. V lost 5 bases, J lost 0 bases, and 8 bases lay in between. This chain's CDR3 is CASSPPDSYEQYF. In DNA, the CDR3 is TGTGCCAGCAGCCCCCCTGACTCCTACGAGCAGTACTTC.

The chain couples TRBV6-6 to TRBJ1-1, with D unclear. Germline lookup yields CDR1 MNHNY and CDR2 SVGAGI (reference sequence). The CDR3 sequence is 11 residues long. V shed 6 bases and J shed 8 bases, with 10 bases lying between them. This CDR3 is CASRTQTEAFF. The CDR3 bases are TGTGCCAGCAGGACTCAAACCGAAGCTTTCTTT.

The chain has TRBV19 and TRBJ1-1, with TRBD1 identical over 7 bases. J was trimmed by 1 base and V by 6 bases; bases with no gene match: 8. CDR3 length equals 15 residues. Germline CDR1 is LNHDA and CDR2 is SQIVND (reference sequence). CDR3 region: CASSHLDRSNTEAFF. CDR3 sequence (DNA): TGTGCCAGTAGCCATTTGGACAGGTCGAACACTGAAGCTTTCTTT. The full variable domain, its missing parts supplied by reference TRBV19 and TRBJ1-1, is DGGITQSPKYLFRKEGQNVTLSCEQNLNHDAMYWYRQDPGQGLRLIYYSQIVNDFQKGDIAEGYSVSREKKESFPLTVTSAQKNPTAFYLCASSHLDRSNTEAFFGQGTRLTVV.

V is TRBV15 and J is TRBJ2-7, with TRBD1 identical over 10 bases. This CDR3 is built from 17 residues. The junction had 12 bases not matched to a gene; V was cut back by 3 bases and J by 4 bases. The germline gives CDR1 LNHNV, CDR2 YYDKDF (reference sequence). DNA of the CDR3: TGTGCCACCAGCAGCCAGCTCAATTGGGACAGGGGTTACGAGCAGTACTTC. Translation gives CATSSQLNWDRGYEQYF.

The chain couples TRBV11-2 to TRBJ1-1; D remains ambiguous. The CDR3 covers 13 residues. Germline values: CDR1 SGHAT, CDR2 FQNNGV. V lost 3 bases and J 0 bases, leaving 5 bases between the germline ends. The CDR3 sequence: CASSLEMNTEAFF. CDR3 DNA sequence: TGTGCCAGCAGCTTGGAGATGAACACTGAAGCTTTCTTT. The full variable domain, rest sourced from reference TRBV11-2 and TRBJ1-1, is EAGVAQSPRYKIIEKRQSVAFWCNPISGHATLYWYQQILGQGPKLLIQFQNNGVVDDSQLPKDRFSAERLKGVDSTLKIQPAKLEDSAVYLCASSLEMNTEAFFGQGTRLTVV.

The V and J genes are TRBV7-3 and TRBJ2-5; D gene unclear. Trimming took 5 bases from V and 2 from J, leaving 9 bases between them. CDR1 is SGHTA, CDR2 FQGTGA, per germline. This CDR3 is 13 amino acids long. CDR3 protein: CASSPTKQETQYF. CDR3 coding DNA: TGTGCCAGCAGCCCTACTAAACAAGAGACCCAGTACTTC. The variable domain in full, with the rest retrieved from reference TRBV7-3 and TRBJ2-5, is GAGVSQTPSNKVTEKGKYVELRCDPISGHTALYWYRQSLGQGPEFLIYFQGTGAADDSGLPNDRFFAVRPEGSVSTLKIQRTERGDSAVYLCASSPTKQETQYFGPGTRLLVL.

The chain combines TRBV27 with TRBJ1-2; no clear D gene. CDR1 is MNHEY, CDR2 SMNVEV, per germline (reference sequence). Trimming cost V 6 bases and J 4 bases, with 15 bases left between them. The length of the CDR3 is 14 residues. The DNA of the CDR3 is TGTGCCAGCAGCCTGAAGACGGACCCCTATGGCTACACCTTC. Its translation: CASSLKTDPYGYTF.

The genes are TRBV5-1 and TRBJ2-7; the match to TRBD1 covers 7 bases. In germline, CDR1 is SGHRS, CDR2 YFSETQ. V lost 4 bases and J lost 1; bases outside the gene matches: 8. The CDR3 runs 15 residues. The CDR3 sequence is CASSPGTVDSYEQYF. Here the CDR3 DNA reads TGCGCCAGCAGCCCGGGGACAGTTGATTCCTACGAGCAGTACTTC.

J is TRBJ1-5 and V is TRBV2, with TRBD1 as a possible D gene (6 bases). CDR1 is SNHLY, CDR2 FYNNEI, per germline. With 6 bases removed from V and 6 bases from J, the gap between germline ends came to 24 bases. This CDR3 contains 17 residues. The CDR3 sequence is CASSQKTGISFRQPQHF. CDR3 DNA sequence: TGTGCCAGCAGCCAAAAAACAGGGATATCATTTCGTCAGCCCCAGCATTTT.

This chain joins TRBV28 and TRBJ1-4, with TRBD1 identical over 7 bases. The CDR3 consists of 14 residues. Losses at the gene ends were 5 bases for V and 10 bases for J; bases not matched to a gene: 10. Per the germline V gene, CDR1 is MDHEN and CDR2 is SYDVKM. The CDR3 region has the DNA TGTGCCAGCAGTACCCGACAGGGAGGGCGAAAACTGTTTTTT. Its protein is CASSTRQGGRKLFF.

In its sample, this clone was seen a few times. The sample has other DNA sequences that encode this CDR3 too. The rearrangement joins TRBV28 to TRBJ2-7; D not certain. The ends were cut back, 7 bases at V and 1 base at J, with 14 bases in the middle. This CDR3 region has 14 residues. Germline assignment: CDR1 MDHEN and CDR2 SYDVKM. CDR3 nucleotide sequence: TGTGCCAGCATCCCGAGAGGACGATCCTACGAGCAGTACTTC. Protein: CASIPRGRSYEQYF. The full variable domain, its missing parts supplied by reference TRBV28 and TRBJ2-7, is DVKVTQSSRYLVKRTGEKVFLECVQDMDHENMFWYRQDPGLGLRLIYFSYDVKMKEKGDIPEGYSVSREKKERFSLILESASTNQTSMYLCASIPRGRSYEQYFGPGTRLTVT.

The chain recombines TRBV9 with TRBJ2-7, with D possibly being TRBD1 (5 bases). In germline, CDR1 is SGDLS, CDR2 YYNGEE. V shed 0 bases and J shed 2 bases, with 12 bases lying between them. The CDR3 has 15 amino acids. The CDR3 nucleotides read TGTGCCAGCAGCGTAGGGCAGGGCTCTCCCTACGAGCAGTACTTC. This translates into CASSVGQGSPYEQYF.

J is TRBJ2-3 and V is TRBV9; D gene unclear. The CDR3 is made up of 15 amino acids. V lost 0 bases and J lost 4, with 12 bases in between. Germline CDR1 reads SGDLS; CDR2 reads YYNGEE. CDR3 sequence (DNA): TGTGCCAGCAGCGTAGCTACAGCTAAGGCAGATACGCAGTATTTT. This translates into CASSVATAKADTQYF.

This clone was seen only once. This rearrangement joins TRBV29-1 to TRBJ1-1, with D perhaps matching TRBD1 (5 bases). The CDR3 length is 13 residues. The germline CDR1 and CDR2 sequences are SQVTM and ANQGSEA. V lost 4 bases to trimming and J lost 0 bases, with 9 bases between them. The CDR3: CSVVDTLNTEAFF. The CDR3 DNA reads TGCAGCGTTGTGGACACTTTGAACACTGAAGCTTTCTTT. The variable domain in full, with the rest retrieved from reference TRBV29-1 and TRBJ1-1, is SAVISQKPSRDICQRGTSLTIQCQVDSQVTMMFWYRQQPGQSLTLIATANQGSEATYESGFVIDKFPISRPNLTFSTLTVSNMSPEDSSIYLCSVVDTLNTEAFFGQGTRLTVV.

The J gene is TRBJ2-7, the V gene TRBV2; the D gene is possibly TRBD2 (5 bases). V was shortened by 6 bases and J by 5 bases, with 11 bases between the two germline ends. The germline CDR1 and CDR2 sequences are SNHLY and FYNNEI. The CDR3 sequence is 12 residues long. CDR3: CASSVGVNEQYF. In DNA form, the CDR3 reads TGTGCCAGCAGCGTGGGAGTAAACGAGCAGTACTTC.

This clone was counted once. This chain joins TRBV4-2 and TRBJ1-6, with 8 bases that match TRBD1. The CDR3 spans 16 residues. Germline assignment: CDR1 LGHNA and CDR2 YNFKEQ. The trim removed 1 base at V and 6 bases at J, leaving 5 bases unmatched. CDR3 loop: CASSQAQGASNSPLHF. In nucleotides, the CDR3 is TGTGCCAGCAGCCAAGCCCAGGGGGCGAGTAATTCACCCCTCCACTTT.

This CDR3 reads CASKGGREKLFF. The CDR3 region has the DNA TGTGCCAGCAAGGGGGGGCGGGAAAAACTGTTTTTT. V usage is TRBV6-6 and J usage is TRBJ1-4; perhaps TRBD1 as D (6 bases). Trimming stripped 7 bases from V and 8 bases from J, with 11 bases between. CDR1 is MNHNY and CDR2 is SVGAGI in the germline V gene (reference sequence). The CDR3 runs to 12 residues.

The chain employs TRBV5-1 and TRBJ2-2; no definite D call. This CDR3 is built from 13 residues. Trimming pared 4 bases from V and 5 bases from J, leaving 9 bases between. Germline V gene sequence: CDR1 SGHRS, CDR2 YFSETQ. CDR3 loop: CASSPPRTGELFF. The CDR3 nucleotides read TGCGCCAGCAGCCCCCCGAGGACCGGGGAGCTGTTTTTT.

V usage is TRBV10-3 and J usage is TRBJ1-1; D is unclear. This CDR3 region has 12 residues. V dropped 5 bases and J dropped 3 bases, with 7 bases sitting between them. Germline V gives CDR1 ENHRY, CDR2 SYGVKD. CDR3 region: CAISTGHTEAFF. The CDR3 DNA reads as TGTGCCATCAGTACCGGCCACACTGAAGCTTTCTTT.

The CDR3 DNA reads TGTGCCAGCAGAATCCAGGGGGGCGAGCAGTACTTC. This translates into CASRIQGGEQYF. The chain is built from TRBV6-5 and TRBJ2-7, with D tentatively TRBD1 (7 bases). Per germline, CDR1 MNHEY and CDR2 SVGAGI. The CDR3 runs to 12 residues. Trimming cost V 6 bases and J 6 bases, with 12 bases left between them.

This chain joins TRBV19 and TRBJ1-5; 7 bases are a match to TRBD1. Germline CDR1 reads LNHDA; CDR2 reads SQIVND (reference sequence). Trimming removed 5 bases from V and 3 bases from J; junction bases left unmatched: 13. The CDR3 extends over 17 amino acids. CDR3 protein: CASSPLPGQSFNQPQHF. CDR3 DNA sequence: TGTGCCAGTAGTCCATTACCGGGACAGTCGTTCAATCAGCCCCAGCATTTT.

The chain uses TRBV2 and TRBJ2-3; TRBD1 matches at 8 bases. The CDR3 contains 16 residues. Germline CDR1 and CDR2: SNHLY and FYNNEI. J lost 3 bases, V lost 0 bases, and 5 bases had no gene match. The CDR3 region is CASSEAGTGRTDTQYF. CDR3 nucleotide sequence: TGTGCCAGCAGTGAAGCCGGGACAGGCCGAACAGATACGCAGTATTTT.

Here the CDR3 reads CATRTGVNTEAFF. CDR3 bases: TGCGCCACCCGGACAGGGGTGAACACTGAAGCTTTCTTT. The chain links TRBV5-1 to TRBJ1-1, with 9 nucleotides matching TRBD1. In germline, CDR1 is SGHRS, CDR2 YFSETQ. The CDR3 sequence is 13 residues long. V gave up 9 bases and J gave up 0 bases; unmatched junction bases: 3.

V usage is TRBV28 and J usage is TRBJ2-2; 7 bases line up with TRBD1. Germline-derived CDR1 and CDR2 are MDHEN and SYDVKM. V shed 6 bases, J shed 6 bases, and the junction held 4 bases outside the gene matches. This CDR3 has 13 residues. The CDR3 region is CASRGTGAGELFF. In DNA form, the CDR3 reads TGTGCCAGCAGGGGAACAGGGGCCGGGGAGCTGTTTTTT.

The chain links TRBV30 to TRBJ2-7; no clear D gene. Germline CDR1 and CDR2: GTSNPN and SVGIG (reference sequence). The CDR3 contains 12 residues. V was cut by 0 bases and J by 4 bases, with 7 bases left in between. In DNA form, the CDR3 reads TGTGCCTGGAGTGTAAGAGGATACGAGCAGTACTTC. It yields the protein CAWSVRGYEQYF.